These T cell receptor beta chains were read from a single sample in a study of regulatory T cells in long-lasting Graves disease. From the multiplex PCR reads, TCRdb called clonotypes with MiXCR, one entry per CDR3 protein. The sample has 450,000 to 600,000 distinct CDR3 sequences, approximately 12% seen once. This same sample was also taken into another study, of T cells in Graves' hyperthyroidism and ophthalmopathy.

The sequencing here drew on peripheral blood mononuclear cells (PBMCs), taken at new diagnosis, from a patient treated with antithyroid drugs. These receptors were collected from a man aged 25-45 years with Graves disease. Both conserved end residues are trimmed from each CDR3.

CDR3 length: 12; J gene: TRBJ2-7; V gene: TRBV2; CDR3 protein: ASILSEWGYEQY
CDR3 length: 13; J gene: TRBJ2-7; V gene: TRBV18; CDR3 protein: ASFPGQSFYYEQY
CDR3 length: 14; J gene: TRBJ2-3; V gene: TRBV20-1; CDR3 protein: SARDRPSGKGDTQY
CDR3 length: 15; J gene: TRBJ2-5; V gene: TRBV24-1; CDR3 protein: ATSGAPTNRGEETQY
CDR3 length: 9; J gene: TRBJ2-7; V gene: TRBV29-1; CDR3 protein: SVDTGSEQY
CDR3 length: 12; J gene: TRBJ2-2; V gene: TRBV7-9; CDR3 protein: ASSLFAGTGELF
CDR3 length: 14; J gene: TRBJ2-1; V gene: TRBV9; CDR3 protein: ASSPHTSGAYNEQF
CDR3 length: 13; J gene: TRBJ2-7; V gene: TRBV15; CDR3 protein: ATSREGGSRRQQY
CDR3 length: 13; J gene: TRBJ2-2; V gene: TRBV20-1; CDR3 protein: SAWDRGVYTGELF
CDR3 length: 11; J gene: TRBJ2-5; V gene: TRBV13; CDR3 protein: ASSLKPEETQY
CDR3 length: 14; J gene: TRBJ1-3; V gene: TRBV7-6; CDR3 protein: ASSLPTGRSGNTIY
CDR3 length: 13; J gene: TRBJ2-2; V gene: TRBV6-1; CDR3 protein: ASSGTSGIGGELF
CDR3 length: 12; J gene: TRBJ2-7; V gene: TRBV29-1; CDR3 protein: SVVGLAGRYEQY
CDR3 length: 15; J gene: TRBJ1-5; V gene: TRBV29-1; CDR3 protein: SVLGVSRTGIGQPQH
CDR3 length: 11; J gene: TRBJ2-2; V gene: TRBV30; CDR3 protein: AWTRLNTGELF
CDR3 length: 14; J gene: TRBJ2-4; V gene: TRBV4-1; CDR3 protein: ASSHHRGLGANIQY
CDR3 length: 13; J gene: TRBJ1-6; V gene: TRBV7-9; CDR3 protein: ASSQNREINSPLH
CDR3 length: 11; J gene: TRBJ2-7; V gene: TRBV30; CDR3 protein: AWSVIGAYEQY
CDR3 length: 15; J gene: TRBJ1-5; V gene: TRBV12-3/TRBV12-4; CDR3 protein: ASSLVSQKHSNQPQH
CDR3 length: 11; J gene: TRBJ1-5; V gene: TRBV29-1; CDR3 protein: SVRGMGNQPQH
CDR3 length: 10; J gene: TRBJ2-3; V gene: TRBV30; CDR3 protein: AWGAQMDTQY
CDR3 length: 13; J gene: TRBJ1-2; V gene: TRBV12-3/TRBV12-4; CDR3 protein: ASSFVGESDYGYT
CDR3 length: 14; J gene: TRBJ2-1; V gene: TRBV5-8; CDR3 protein: ASSLGRGMGGEEQF
CDR3 length: 11; J gene: TRBJ1-3; V gene: TRBV30; CDR3 protein: AWSVGAGNTIY
CDR3 length: 9; J gene: TRBJ2-1; V gene: TRBV11-2; CDR3 protein: ASSWTSEQF
CDR3 length: 10; J gene: TRBJ2-4; V gene: TRBV27; CDR3 protein: ASSRRENIQH
CDR3 length: 15; J gene: TRBJ2-2; V gene: TRBV4-1; CDR3 protein: ASSGTSTRRRTGELF
CDR3 length: 10; J gene: TRBJ2-7; V gene: TRBV12-3/TRBV12-4; CDR3 protein: ASSLTLWEQY
CDR3 length: 10; J gene: TRBJ2-7; V gene: TRBV14; CDR3 protein: ASSLMSFEQY
CDR3 length: 11; J gene: TRBJ2-5; V gene: TRBV12-3/TRBV12-4; CDR3 protein: ASSFYRGETQY
CDR3 length: 12; J gene: TRBJ1-2; V gene: TRBV5-6; CDR3 protein: ASSLVGAGYGYT
CDR3 length: 11; J gene: TRBJ1-2; V gene: TRBV6-2/TRBV6-3; CDR3 protein: ASSYSPVYGYT
CDR3 length: 12; J gene: TRBJ2-2; V gene: TRBV6-1; CDR3 protein: ASITGGGTGELF
CDR3 length: 18; J gene: TRBJ2-1; V gene: TRBV4-2; CDR3 protein: VSSQGGIAGFSPSYNEQF
CDR3 length: 9; J gene: TRBJ1-2; V gene: TRBV19; CDR3 protein: ASSMQGTYT
CDR3 length: 12; J gene: TRBJ2-7; V gene: TRBV18; CDR3 protein: ASSKTSGSNEQY
CDR3 length: 18; J gene: TRBJ2-1; V gene: TRBV6-5; CDR3 protein: ASSYLRASGSRGAYNEQF
CDR3 length: 9; J gene: TRBJ1-2; V gene: TRBV5-1; CDR3 protein: ASGDNYGYT
CDR3 length: 10; J gene: TRBJ2-6; V gene: TRBV18; CDR3 protein: ASSPSANVLT
CDR3 length: 12; J gene: TRBJ1-2; V gene: TRBV11-2; CDR3 protein: ASSLERQGFGYT
CDR3 length: 13; J gene: TRBJ1-5; V gene: TRBV11-2; CDR3 protein: ASSLRGLGNQPQH
CDR3 length: 10; J gene: TRBJ2-7; V gene: TRBV12-3/TRBV12-4; CDR3 protein: ASSFSGHEQY
CDR3 length: 13; J gene: TRBJ1-5; V gene: TRBV6-2/TRBV6-3; CDR3 protein: ASRRDSVSNQPQH
CDR3 length: 12; J gene: TRBJ1-6; V gene: TRBV2; CDR3 protein: ASKGTGGNSPLH